What follows are 20 T cell receptor beta chains derived from one specimen sequenced in a study of T cells in women clearing cervical HPV infection. Method: immunoSEQ multiplex PCR; TCRdb's copy keeps in-frame clones and lacks some. Its clone listing holds 46,000 or so clones. The sample was blood buffy coat. Receptors were obtained from a woman aged 18-69 years with a cervical HPV16 infection that either progressed to CIN3+ or cleared (not recorded which).

In regard to this clone: The read ends 3 residues early relative to the CDR3; the germline J gene fills the gap. The chain is built from TRBV14 and TRBJ2-7; the D gene could be TRBD1 or TRBD2 (5 bases each). V was cut by 1 base and J by 6 bases, with 10 bases left in between. The CDR3 has 13 residues. Per germline, CDR1 SGHDN and CDR2 FVKESK. The DNA read from the CDR3 is TGTGCCAGCAGCCAAGGAGGGGCCGGCGAG. Amino acid sequence: CASSQGGAGE. The whole CDR3 protein is CASSQGGAGEQYF.

CDR3 amino acids: CSARAPHLAGEGRDTQYF. CDR3 bases read: TGCAGTGCTAGAGCTCCGCACCTAGCGGGAGAGGGTAGAGATACG. The chain employs TRBV20-1 and TRBJ2-3, with 10 nucleotides matching TRBD2. The read stops 3 residues short of the end of the CDR3; the missing end is completed from the germline J gene. Trimming cost V 1 base and J 5 bases; bases outside gene matches: 15. Germline values: CDR1 DFQATT, CDR2 SNEGSKA (reference sequence). This CDR3 has 18 amino acids.

Notes on this clone: The CDR3 end lies 3 residues beyond the end of the read and is filled in from the germline J gene. J is TRBJ2-7 and V is TRBV20-1; 8 nucleotides align to TRBD1. This CDR3 has 16 amino acids. Germline-derived CDR1 and CDR2 are DFQATT and SNEGSKA (reference sequence). Trimming cost V 4 bases and J 6 bases; bases outside gene matches: 17. The DNA read from the CDR3 is TGCAGTGCTAATGGGGTCCCGGTGGGACAGGCTCGCGAG. It translates to CSANGVPVGQARE. The CDR3 reads in full as CSANGVPVGQAREQYF.

Remarks on this clone: The read is 3 residues too short to cover the CDR3 end, so that end is filled in from the germline J gene. V and J are TRBV18 and TRBJ2-3, with 12 bases lining up with TRBD1. CDR1 is KGHSH and CDR2 is LQKENI in the germline V gene. The CDR3 contains 16 residues. Incomplete CDR3 DNA: TGTGCCAGCTCACCCCCCGGGACAGGGGGCTTTCAGCCG. Protein sequence: CASSPPGTGGFQP. The full CDR3 protein is CASSPPGTGGFQPQYF.

A remark on this clone: The CDR3 end lies 3 residues beyond the end of the read and is filled in from the germline J gene. The chain carries TRBV7-2 and TRBJ2-2; D might be TRBD1 (6 bases). The CDR3 is 15 amino acids. CDR1 is SGHTA, CDR2 FQGNSA, per germline. CDR3 bases read: TGTGCCAGCAGCTCTTTTGGACAGTATAATTCACCG. Its protein is CASSSFGQYNSP. The entire CDR3 reads CASSSFGQYNSPLFF.

Points on this clone: The read stops 3 residues short of the end of the CDR3; the missing end is completed from the germline J gene. V is TRBV7-2 and J is TRBJ1-1; perhaps TRBD1 as D (5 bases). There are 14 residues in the CDR3. The ends were cut back, 1 base at V and 1 base at J, with 7 bases in the middle. Per germline, CDR1 SGHTA and CDR2 FQGNSA. The CDR3 loop is CASSLGQQNTEAFF. The DNA read from the CDR3 is TGTGCCAGCAGCTTAGGACAGCAGAACACTGAA.

With regard to this clone: The sequence runs out 3 residues before the end of the CDR3; the remainder is reconstructed from the germline J gene. The chain has TRBV29-1 and TRBJ2-1, with D tentatively TRBD2 (6 bases). Germline V CDR1 and CDR2: SQVTM, ANQGSEA. This CDR3 has 14 residues. Trimming shortened V by 7 bases and J by 3 bases, and 16 bases separated the two germline ends. CDR3 bases read: TGCAGCGGGTTGGGTAGCGGACACTACAATGAG. It codes for CSGLGSGHYNE. The full CDR3 protein reads CSGLGSGHYNEQFF.

On this clone: The read is 3 residues too short to cover the CDR3 end, so that end is filled in from the germline J gene. The V and J genes are TRBV19 and TRBJ2-1, with 11 bases fitting TRBD2. V trimming: 6 bases; J trimming: 8 bases; junction bases outside the gene matches: 9. CDR1 is LNHDA, CDR2 SQIVND, per germline (reference sequence). CDR3 length: 15 residues. CDR3 DNA (partial): TGTGCCAGTAGACCTGTAGCGGGAGGGCCGGATGAG. Amino acids: CASRPVAGGPDE. In full, the CDR3 is CASRPVAGGPDEQFF.

Comment on this clone: The read stops 3 residues short of the end of the CDR3; the missing end is completed from the germline J gene. The chain links TRBV7-2 to TRBJ2-2, with D possibly TRBD2 on 6 matching bases. The V gene lost 2 bases and the J gene lost 6 bases, with 10 bases spanning the gap. Germline CDR1 reads SGHTA; CDR2 reads FQGNSA. The CDR3 has 14 residues. CDR3 protein: CASSLRLEAGELFF. The sequenced part of the CDR3 DNA is TGTGCCAGCAGCTTACGACTAGAGGCCGGGGAG.

CDR3 amino acids: CASGPTSGIQETQYF. CDR3 bases read: TGTGCCAGCGGACCGACTAGCGGTATACAAGAGACC. The chain has TRBV7-2 and TRBJ2-5, with TRBD2 matching over 9 bases. The missing CDR3 end, 3 residues past where the read stops, is filled in from the germline J gene. CDR1 is SGHTA and CDR2 is FQGNSA in the germline V gene. The CDR3 loop spans 15 amino acids. V lost 8 bases and J lost 2; bases outside the gene matches: 9.

In the case of this clone: Coverage ceases 3 residues before the CDR3 finishes, and the germline J gene fills in the end. The chain employs TRBV2 and TRBJ1-1; D unresolved. CDR1 is SNHLY and CDR2 is FYNNEI in the germline V gene. This CDR3 comprises 14 residues. The ends were cut back, 7 bases at V and 4 bases at J, with 16 bases in the middle. Here the CDR3 reads CASNNPAGSTEAFF. Incomplete CDR3 DNA: TGTGCCAGCAATAATCCCGCGGGTAGCACTGAA. The full variable domain, in which reference TRBV2 and TRBJ1-1 provide the parts outside the CDR3, is EPEVTQTPSHQVTQMGQEVILRCVPISNHLYFYWYRQILGQKVEFLVSFYNNEISEKSEIFDDQFSVERPDGSNFTLKIRSTKLEDSAMYFCASNNPAGSTEAFFGQGTRLTVV.

Details on this clone: The DNA ends 3 residues before the CDR3 does, and the rest of the CDR3 is filled in from the germline J gene. The V gene is TRBV4-2, the J gene TRBJ2-7, with 7 bases identical to TRBD2. This CDR3 is built from 16 residues. V dropped 0 bases and J dropped 3; count of bases not matched to a gene: 8. Germline values: CDR1 LGHNA, CDR2 YNFKEQ. The CDR3 loop reads CASSQDLSGLLYEQYF. The part of the CDR3 DNA that was read is TGTGCCAGCAGCCAAGACCTTAGCGGGCTCCTCTACGAG.

Regarding this clone: The read gets to within 3 residues of the CDR3 end, and the germline J gene fills in the rest. V is TRBV7-2 and J is TRBJ2-7, with 9 positions matching TRBD1. The CDR3 covers 14 residues. Trimming at V came to 6 bases and at J to 5 bases, leaving 8 bases not matched to a gene. Germline V gene sequence: CDR1 SGHTA, CDR2 FQGNSA. The CDR3 bases that were read are TGTGCCAGCAGTTCACCTACAGGGGGCCACGAG. Translation gives CASSSPTGGHE. The entire CDR3 protein is CASSSPTGGHEQYF.

Concerning this clone: Read coverage stops 3 residues before the CDR3 terminus; the germline J gene supplies the remainder. The V call is TRBV10-3, the J call TRBJ2-5, with 7 nucleotides matching TRBD1. V dropped 6 bases and J dropped 3; count of bases not matched to a gene: 13. The CDR3 covers 16 residues. CDR1 is ENHRY and CDR2 is SYGVKD in the germline V gene. The covered CDR3 bases are TGTGCCATCAGCGTCCTATCGGGGACAGCCAAAGAGACC. Its translation is CAISVLSGTAKET. The whole CDR3 sequence is CAISVLSGTAKETQYF.

This chain's CDR3 is CASSLRLAGGTSSYNEQFF. CDR3 bases read: TGTGCCAGCTCACTCCGACTAGCGGGGGGGACAAGCTCCTACAATGAG. The chain links TRBV18 to TRBJ2-1, with 14 bases fitting TRBD2. The read ends 3 residues before the CDR3 terminus; that terminus is restored from the germline J gene. This CDR3 has 19 residues. The V gene's germline CDR1 is KGHSH and CDR2 LQKENI. Trimming removed 4 bases from V and 0 bases from J; junction bases left unmatched: 8.

About this clone: The read ends 3 residues before the CDR3 terminus; that terminus is restored from the germline J gene. The same CDR3 also results from other DNA sequences found in this sample. The V gene is TRBV7-2, the J gene TRBJ1-2, with D uncertain. The CDR3 contains 15 residues. Germline V CDR1 and CDR2: SGHTA, FQGNSA. The V end was cut by 2 bases, the J end by 6 bases, with 16 bases between. The CDR3 reads CASSLKQAGLDGYTF. The DNA read from the CDR3 is TGTGCCAGCAGCTTAAAGCAGGCAGGCTTGGATGGC.

On this clone: The read comes to an end 3 residues before the CDR3 does, leaving the germline J gene to fill in the end. The chain employs TRBV7-6 and TRBJ2-3; D tentatively reads TRBD1 or TRBD2 (5 bases each). Germline-derived CDR1 and CDR2 are SGHVS and FNYEAQ. Trimming removed 2 bases at V and 4 bases at J, with 16 bases between. CDR3 size: 16 residues. This chain's CDR3 is CASSLRSGKGADTQYF. CDR3 DNA (partial): TGTGCCAGCAGCTTAAGGTCGGGAAAAGGGGCAGATACG.

In the case of this clone: The sequence runs out 3 residues before the end of the CDR3; the remainder is reconstructed from the germline J gene. The chain employs TRBV6-2 or TRBV6-3 and TRBJ1-4, with 9 bases lining up with TRBD1. The J segment lost 0 bases and the V segment lost 6 bases, leaving 5 bases of the junction unmatched. Germline CDR1 is MNHEY and CDR2 is SVGEGT. CDR3 length equals 16 residues. CDR3 residues: CASSTDRGSTNEKLFF. The CDR3 bases that were read are TGTGCCAGCAGCACGGACAGGGGTTCAACTAATGAAAAA.

In the case of this clone: Sequencing ends 3 residues short of the CDR3 end; the germline J gene provides the rest. The chain is built from TRBV10-3 and TRBJ1-2; TRBD1 might be the D (6 bases). Trimming removed 10 bases at V and 4 bases at J, with 16 bases between. The V gene's germline CDR1 is ENHRY and CDR2 SYGVKD. This CDR3 contains 13 residues. The sequenced CDR3 bases are TGTGCCACTGGACAGCCGCGGAGCTATGGC. Amino acids: CATGQPRSYG. The full CDR3 is CATGQPRSYGYTF.

Turning to this clone: Read sequence stops 3 residues before the CDR3 end, and the germline J gene provides the missing end. The V and J genes are TRBV7-8 and TRBJ2-7; 15 bases fit TRBD2. CDR3 length: 18 amino acids. CDR1 is SGHVS and CDR2 is FQNEAQ in the germline V gene. The V gene end was trimmed by 1 base and the J gene end by 2 bases; junction bases not matched to a gene: 6. CDR3: CASSLGGLAGGPTYEQYF. The sequenced part of the CDR3 DNA is TGTGCCAGCAGCTTAGGGGGACTAGCGGGAGGACCTACCTACGAG.